Presented here are 32 T cell receptor beta chains from one specimen sequenced in a study of shared clonotypes between healthy human individuals. Here immunoSEQ multiplex PCR was the method, and the copy in TCRdb shows in-frame clones only, minus some. This sample has around 2,000,000 clones, with 85% to 95% found just once. The specimen sequenced was naive CD4+ T cells sorted from blood. Stated subset: CD45RA+ positively selected. The receptors were sampled from a man younger than 35 in good health.

V usage is TRBV5-4 and J usage is TRBJ2-2, with a possible D match to TRBD2 (5 bases). V was trimmed by 4 bases and J by 2 bases, leaving 15 bases between them. CDR1 and CDR2 from the germline V gene are SGHNT and YYREEE (reference sequence). The CDR3 runs to 16 residues. CDR3 nucleotide sequence: TGTGCCAGCAGCCCCTCCTCAGCGGCCAACACCGGGGAGCTGTTTTTT. Translation gives CASSPSSAANTGELFF.

The rearrangement links TRBV6-5 to TRBJ2-7; perhaps TRBD1 as D (6 bases). V lost 6 bases and J lost 2, with 17 bases in between. CDR1 is MNHEY, CDR2 SVGAGI, per germline. The CDR3 has 15 amino acids. CDR3 in amino acids: CASRESGQNTYEQYF. As DNA, the CDR3 is TGTGCCAGCAGGGAATCTGGACAGAACACCTACGAGCAGTACTTC.

The V and J genes are TRBV5-1 and TRBJ1-2, with a tentative D call TRBD1 (5 bases). Between the trimmed V and J ends, which lost 4 bases and 7 bases, there was a span of 20 bases. The CDR3 consists of 15 residues. Germline V gene sequence: CDR1 SGHRS, CDR2 YFSETQ. The CDR3 reads CASSPSPGLSRGYTF. The CDR3 DNA follows: TGCGCCAGCAGCCCCTCACCGGGACTGAGTCGTGGCTACACCTTC.

The chain couples TRBV7-2 to TRBJ2-1; 8 nucleotides agree with TRBD2. CDR3 length equals 17 residues. The trim removed 1 base at V and 5 bases at J, leaving 10 bases unmatched. Germline V CDR1 and CDR2: SGHTA, FQGNSA. DNA for the CDR3: TGTGCCAGCAGCTTAGGCCCCCTAGCGGGTGGAAACAATGAGCAGTTCTTC. Translation: CASSLGPLAGGNNEQFF.

The genes are TRBV11-2 and TRBJ2-4; the D is unclear. Germline lookup yields CDR1 SGHAT and CDR2 FQNNGV. The ends were cut back, 7 bases at V and 3 bases at J, with 22 bases in the middle. CDR3 length: 17 residues. Written as DNA, the CDR3 is TGTGCCAGCAATCCCGCCCCCCCCAAGGTCGGCAAAAACATTCAGTACTTC. Amino acid sequence: CASNPAPPKVGKNIQYF.

The chain uses TRBV7-9 and TRBJ2-7; a possible D gene is TRBD2 (5 bases). CDR1 and CDR2 from the germline V gene are SEHNR and FQNEAQ (reference sequence). V was clipped by 1 base and J by 0 bases, with 10 bases between them. The CDR3 spans 15 residues. The CDR3 reads CASSLVRGYSYEQYF. CDR3 nucleotide sequence: TGTGCCAGCAGCTTAGTTAGAGGGTACTCCTACGAGCAGTACTTC.

CDR3 nucleotides: TGTGCCAGCAGTGACGACTCCAGGGGCCCAGCCGAGCAGTACTTC. Amino acid sequence: CASSDDSRGPAEQYF. The chain recombines TRBV25-1 with TRBJ2-7, with D possibly being TRBD1 (6 bases). This CDR3 spans 15 amino acids. The germline CDR1 and CDR2 sequences are MGHDK and SYGVNS. V lost 3 bases and J lost 6, with 18 bases in between.

About this clone: Other DNA sequences in the sample encode the same CDR3. The rearrangement links TRBV30 to TRBJ1-5; D remains unclear. Per germline, CDR1 GTSNPN and CDR2 SVGIG (reference sequence). The ends were cut back, 2 bases at V and 2 bases at J, with 7 bases in the middle. The CDR3 is 13 residues long. In DNA form, the CDR3 reads TGTGCCTGGAGTACGTCTGGCAATCAGCCCCAGCATTTT. This codes for CAWSTSGNQPQHF.

This rearrangement joins TRBV11-2 to TRBJ2-5, with 7 bases identical to TRBD1. The J segment lost 3 bases and the V segment lost 6 bases, leaving 7 bases of the junction unmatched. The V gene's germline CDR1 is SGHAT and CDR2 FQNNGV. The CDR3 has 14 residues. The CDR3 sequence is CASRFGTVKETQYF. CDR3 nucleotide sequence: TGTGCCAGCAGGTTCGGGACAGTAAAAGAGACCCAGTACTTC.

Comment on this clone: A junction boundary mismatches the germline segment, possibly from a read error. The genes are TRBV7-7 and TRBJ2-1; possibly TRBD2 for D (6 bases). The CDR3 contains 15 residues. Germline V CDR1 and CDR2: SSHAT, FNYEAQ (reference sequence). CDR3 region: CASSLDGRSDNEQFF. CDR3 sequence (DNA): TGTGCTAGCAGCTTAGACGGGAGAAGTGACAATGAGCAGTTCTTC. Together with reference TRBV7-7 and TRBJ2-1, the CDR3 gives the full variable domain: GAGVSQSPRYKVTKRGQDVTLRCDPISSHATLYWYQQALGQGPEFLTYFNYEAQPDKSGLPSDRFSAERPEGSISTLTIQRTEQRDSAMYRCASSLDGRSDNEQFFGPGTRLTVL.

This chain joins TRBV7-8 and TRBJ1-6, with D unclear. V lost 0 bases and J lost 0, with 9 bases in between. Germline loops: CDR1 SGHVS, CDR2 FQNEAQ. The CDR3 spans 17 residues. The CDR3 nucleotides read TGTGCCAGCAGCTTAGCCCCCGGGAGCTCCTATAATTCACCCCTCCACTTT. Translation gives CASSLAPGSSYNSPLHF.

About this clone itself: The same CDR3 can be traced to other DNA sequences in this sample. This chain joins TRBV18 and TRBJ2-2, with D unclear. Trimming left V 3 bases short and J 0 bases short, with 2 bases between. The CDR3 contains 13 residues. The germline gives CDR1 KGHSH, CDR2 LQKENI. CDR3 sequence (DNA): TGTGCCAGCTCACCTTCGAACACCGGGGAGCTGTTTTTT. This gives the protein CASSPSNTGELFF. The full variable domain, rest sourced from reference TRBV18 and TRBJ2-2, is NAGVMQNPRHLVRRRGQEARLRCSPMKGHSHVYWYRQLPEEGLKFMVYLQKENIIDESGMPKERFSAEFPKEGPSILRIQQVVRGDSAAYFCASSPSNTGELFFGEGSRLTVL.

As concerns this clone: Other DNA sequences in this sample translate to the same CDR3. The CDR3 region has the DNA TGTGCCAGCAGCCGAGATTCTGGGGCCAACGTCCTGACTTTC. Translated, it gives CASSRDSGANVLTF. V is TRBV6-5 and J is TRBJ2-6; D is ambiguous. Looked up from germline, CDR1 is MNHEY and CDR2 is SVGAGI. V shed 6 bases and J shed 1 base, with 7 bases lying between them. The CDR3 has 14 residues.

V usage is TRBV5-6 and J usage is TRBJ2-6; D is undetermined. CDR1 and CDR2 (germline): SGHDT, YYEEEE. The CDR3 spans 19 residues. V was pared by 4 bases and J by 0 bases, with 20 bases between. CDR3 DNA sequence: TGTGCCAGCAGCCCTTGGTCAAAGGTAATGAGCTCTGGGGCCAACGTCCTGACTTTC. Translating it yields CASSPWSKVMSSGANVLTF.

This rearrangement joins TRBV9 to TRBJ2-1, with D perhaps matching TRBD1 or TRBD2 (5 bases each). The V and J ends lost 4 bases and 12 bases respectively, with 14 bases between them. The CDR3 consists of 12 residues. Per germline, CDR1 SGDLS and CDR2 YYNGEE. The DNA of the CDR3 is TGTGCCAGCAGCCCCCTCAGGGACGGGCAGTTCTTC. Translated, it gives CASSPLRDGQFF. Full variable domain (outside the CDR3, taken from reference TRBV9 and TRBJ2-1): DSGVTQTPKHLITATGQRVTLRCSPRSGDLSVYWYQQSLDQGLQFLIQYYNGEERAKGNILERFSAQQFPDLHSELNLSSLELGDSALYFCASSPLRDGQFFGPGTRLTVL.

The V and J genes are TRBV2 and TRBJ1-5; TRBD1 matches at 7 bases. Per germline, CDR1 SNHLY and CDR2 FYNNEI. The CDR3 length is 12 residues. J gave up 6 bases and V 5 bases, and 1 base lay outside the gene matches. CDR3 nucleotides: TGTGCCAGCAGTCGGACAGGTCAGCCCCAGCATTTT. Its translation: CASSRTGQPQHF.

The chain links TRBV10-3 to TRBJ2-3; 12 nucleotides agree with TRBD2. V shed 6 bases, J shed 3 bases, and the junction held 4 bases outside the gene matches. The CDR3 totals 15 residues. CDR1 and CDR2 (germline): ENHRY, SYGVKD. CDR3 in amino acids: CAIRQLAGGTDTQYF. The DNA for the CDR3 is TGTGCCATCAGGCAACTAGCGGGAGGAACAGATACGCAGTATTTT.

This clone was seen just once. The chain carries TRBV7-9 and TRBJ2-3, with D maybe TRBD2 (5 bases). The V and J ends lost 4 bases and 0 bases respectively, with 17 bases between them. Germline V lookup: CDR1 SEHNR, CDR2 FQNEAQ (reference sequence). CDR3 length: 17 amino acids. The CDR3 region is CASSSFDYGYSTDTQYF. The CDR3, as DNA: TGTGCCAGCAGCTCGTTTGACTACGGCTACAGCACAGATACGCAGTATTTT.

The chain couples TRBV27 to TRBJ1-5, with D unclear. CDR1 and CDR2 from the germline V gene are MNHEY and SMNVEV (reference sequence). Deletions cut 8 bases from V and 0 bases from J, with 5 bases between. CDR3 length: 12 amino acids. CDR3 residues: CASGDSNQPQHF. The CDR3 DNA follows: TGTGCCAGCGGGGATAGCAATCAGCCCCAGCATTTT.

V and J are TRBV21-1 and TRBJ1-1. TRBV21-1 is an annotated pseudogene. The CDR3 spans 17 residues. The DNA of the CDR3 is TGTGCCAGCAGAAAAGGATCAGGGACGGCGACGCCCCGGGCTGGTTTCTTT. It yields the protein CASRKGSGTATPRAGFF.

The chain carries TRBV7-8 and TRBJ1-2; D is unresolved. V lost 2 bases, J lost 2 bases, and 9 bases lay in between. CDR1 and CDR2 from the germline V gene are SGHVS and FQNEAQ. The CDR3 runs 14 residues. The CDR3 DNA is TGTGCCAGCAGCTTACGGACGCAGAACTATGGCTACACCTTC. It yields the protein CASSLRTQNYGYTF.

The chain carries TRBV29-1 and TRBJ2-7, with 12 bases fitting TRBD1. The CDR3 runs to 14 residues. Unmatched junction bases numbered 7, after V lost 6 bases and J lost 4 bases. Germline V CDR1 and CDR2: SQVTM, ANQGSEA. The CDR3 protein is CSVYGTGGPYEQYF. The CDR3 DNA reads as TGCAGCGTCTACGGGACAGGGGGCCCATACGAGCAGTACTTC.

CDR3 protein: CASSRQNTGELFF. Written as DNA, the CDR3 is TGCGCCAGCAGCCGACAGAACACCGGGGAGCTGTTTTTT. The chain carries TRBV4-3 and TRBJ2-2; no firm D call. Germline CDR1 and CDR2: LGHNA and YSLEER. The CDR3 spans 13 residues. The germline V and J ends were trimmed by 4 bases and 1 base, with 4 bases remaining between them.

The chain employs TRBV7-4 and TRBJ2-7; D might be TRBD2 (5 bases). CDR3 length equals 17 residues. Germline V gene data show CDR1 as SGHVT and CDR2 as SQSDAQ. Trimming stripped 4 bases from V and 5 bases from J, with 24 bases between. The CDR3 nucleotides read TGTGCCAGCAGCTCATGGGAGATTGGACCGCCGCACCACGAGCAGTACTTC. Its protein is CASSSWEIGPPHHEQYF. Filled out from reference TRBV7-4 and TRBJ2-7, the complete variable domain reads GAGVSQSPRYKVAKRGRDVALRCDSISGHVTLYWYRQTLGQGSEVLTYSQSDAQRDKSGRPSGRFSAERPERSVSTLKIQRTEQGDSAVYLCASSSWEIGPPHHEQYFGPGTRLTVT.

The J gene is TRBJ2-7, the V gene TRBV30, with 10 nucleotides matching TRBD1. The CDR3 is 14 residues long. The junction had 7 bases not matched to a gene; V was cut back by 3 bases and J by 5 bases. The germline V gene has CDR1 GTSNPN and CDR2 SVGIG (reference sequence). The CDR3 sequence: CAWSSGTGAHEQYF. The CDR3 DNA reads TGTGCCTGGAGCTCCGGGACAGGGGCCCACGAGCAGTACTTC.

The chain has TRBV7-9 and TRBJ1-4; D ambiguous. Deletions cut 2 bases from V and 6 bases from J, with 13 bases between. The CDR3 totals 15 residues. CDR1 is SEHNR, CDR2 FQNEAQ, per germline (reference sequence). CDR3 region: CASSLFLGGYEKLFF. The CDR3 DNA sequence: TGTGCCAGCAGCTTATTTCTGGGAGGTTATGAAAAACTGTTTTTT.

The genes are TRBV7-2 and TRBJ2-7, with 7 bases that match TRBD1. The ends lost 1 base at V and 3 bases at J; junction bases unmatched: 9. CDR3 length: 16 residues. Germline loops: CDR1 SGHTA, CDR2 FQGNSA. CDR3 DNA: TGTGCCAGCAGCTTAGGGCAGGGGGATTGGGGCTACGAGCAGTACTTC. Translation gives CASSLGQGDWGYEQYF. Variable domain in full (rest from reference TRBV7-2 and TRBJ2-7): GAGVSQSPSNKVTEKGKDVELRCDPISGHTALYWYRQSLGQGLEFLIYFQGNSAPDKSGLPSDRFSAERTGGSVSTLTIQRTQQEDSAVYLCASSLGQGDWGYEQYFGPGTRLTVT.

About this clone: Other nucleotide sequences in the sample specify the same CDR3. The V gene is TRBV6-5, the J gene TRBJ1-1; no clear D gene. The CDR3 covers 11 residues. V was shortened by 3 bases and J by 5 bases, with 4 bases between the two germline ends. Germline values: CDR1 MNHEY, CDR2 SVGAGI. Written as DNA, the CDR3 is TGTGCCAGCAGTTATCGAACTGAAGCTTTCTTT. Its translation: CASSYRTEAFF.

The chain joins TRBV4-1 to TRBJ1-5; no clear D. Trimming cost V 1 base and J 0 bases, with 13 bases left between them. Germline values: CDR1 MGHRA, CDR2 YSYEKL. The CDR3 spans 17 residues. CDR3 sequence (DNA): TGCGCCAGCAGCCAAGGCCGGGTCTCCGGTAGCAATCAGCCCCAGCATTTT. This translates into CASSQGRVSGSNQPQHF.

The J gene is TRBJ2-1, the V gene TRBV5-1, with a possible D match to TRBD1 (6 bases). Germline CDR1 is SGHRS and CDR2 is YFSETQ. The CDR3 contains 16 residues. V was pared by 4 bases and J by 0 bases, with 14 bases between. CDR3 bases: TGCGCCAGCAGCCGAACCACAGGGAGCTCCTACAATGAGCAGTTCTTC. Amino acid sequence: CASSRTTGSSYNEQFF.

The V gene is TRBV7-9, the J gene TRBJ2-3, with 10 bases identical to TRBD1. The CDR3 consists of 18 residues. Germline V lookup: CDR1 SEHNR, CDR2 FQNEAQ (reference sequence). V gave up 2 bases and J gave up 3 bases; unmatched junction bases: 11. Written as DNA, the CDR3 is TGTGCCAGCAGCTTACCTCCAGGACAGGGGGTCAGTACAGATACGCAGTATTTT. Its translation is CASSLPPGQGVSTDTQYF.

The chain carries TRBV2 and TRBJ1-2, with TRBD1 matching 11 bases. V shed 4 bases, J shed 7 bases, and the junction held 11 bases outside the gene matches. CDR1 SNHLY and CDR2 FYNNEI come from the germline V gene. This CDR3 is built from 16 residues. The CDR3 nucleotides are TGTGCCAGCAGTGTAGGACAGGGGGCCCTGTCGGCTGGCTACACCTTC. Residues: CASSVGQGALSAGYTF.